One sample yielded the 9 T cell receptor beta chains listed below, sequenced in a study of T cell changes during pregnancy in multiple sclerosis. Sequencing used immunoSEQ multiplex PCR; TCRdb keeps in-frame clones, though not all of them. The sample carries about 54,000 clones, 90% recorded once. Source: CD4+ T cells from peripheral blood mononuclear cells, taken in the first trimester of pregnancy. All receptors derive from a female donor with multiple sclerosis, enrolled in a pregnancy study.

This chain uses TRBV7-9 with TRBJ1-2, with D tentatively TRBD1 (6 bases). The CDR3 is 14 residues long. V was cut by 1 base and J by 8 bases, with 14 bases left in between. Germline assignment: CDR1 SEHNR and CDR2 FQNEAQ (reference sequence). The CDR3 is CASSLGLGQKGYTF. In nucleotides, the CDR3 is TGTGCCAGCAGCTTAGGTCTTGGACAGAAGGGCTACACCTTC.

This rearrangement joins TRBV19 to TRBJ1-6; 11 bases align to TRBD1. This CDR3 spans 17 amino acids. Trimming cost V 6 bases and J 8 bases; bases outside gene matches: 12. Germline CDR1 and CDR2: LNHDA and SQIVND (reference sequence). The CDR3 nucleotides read TGTGCCAGTAGCTCCAGGACAGGGGGCGGTTGGTATTCACCCCTCCACTTT. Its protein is CASSSRTGGGWYSPLHF.

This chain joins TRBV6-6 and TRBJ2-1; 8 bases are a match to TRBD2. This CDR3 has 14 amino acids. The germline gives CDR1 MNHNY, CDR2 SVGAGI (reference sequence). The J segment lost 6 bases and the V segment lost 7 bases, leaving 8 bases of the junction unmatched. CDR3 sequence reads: CASISRTSFNEQFF. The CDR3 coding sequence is TGTGCCAGCATCTCACGGACTAGCTTCAATGAGCAGTTCTTC.

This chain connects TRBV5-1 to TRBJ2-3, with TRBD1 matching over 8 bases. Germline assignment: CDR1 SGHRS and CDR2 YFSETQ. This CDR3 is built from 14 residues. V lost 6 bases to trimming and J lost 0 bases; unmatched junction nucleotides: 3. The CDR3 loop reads CASTRTGSTDTQYF. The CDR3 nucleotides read TGCGCCAGCACCAGGACAGGGAGCACAGATACGCAGTATTTT.

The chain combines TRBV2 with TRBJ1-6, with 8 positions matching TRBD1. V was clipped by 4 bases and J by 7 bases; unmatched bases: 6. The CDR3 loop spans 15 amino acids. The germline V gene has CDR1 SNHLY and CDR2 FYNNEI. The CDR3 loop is CASSAAGTGNSPLHF. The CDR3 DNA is TGTGCCAGCAGTGCAGCCGGGACAGGCAATTCACCCCTCCACTTT. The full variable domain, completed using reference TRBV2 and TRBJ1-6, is EPEVTQTPSHQVTQMGQEVILRCVPISNHLYFYWYRQILGQKVEFLVSFYNNEISEKSEIFDDQFSVERPDGSNFTLKIRSTKLEDSAMYFCASSAAGTGNSPLHFGNGTRLTVT.

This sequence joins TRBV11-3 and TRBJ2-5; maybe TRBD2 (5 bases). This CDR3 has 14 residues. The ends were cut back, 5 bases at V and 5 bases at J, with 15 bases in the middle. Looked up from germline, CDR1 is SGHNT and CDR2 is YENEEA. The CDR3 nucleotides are TGTGCCAGCAGCCAGGCGGCGGGCCTTGAGACCCAGTACTTC. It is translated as CASSQAAGLETQYF.

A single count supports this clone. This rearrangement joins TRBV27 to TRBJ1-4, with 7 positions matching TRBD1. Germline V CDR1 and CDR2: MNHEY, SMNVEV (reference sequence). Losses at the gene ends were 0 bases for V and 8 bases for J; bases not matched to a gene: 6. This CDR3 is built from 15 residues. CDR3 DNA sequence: TGTGCCAGCAGTTTATCTGACAGGGCGAGGGAAAAACTGTTTTTT. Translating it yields CASSLSDRAREKLFF.

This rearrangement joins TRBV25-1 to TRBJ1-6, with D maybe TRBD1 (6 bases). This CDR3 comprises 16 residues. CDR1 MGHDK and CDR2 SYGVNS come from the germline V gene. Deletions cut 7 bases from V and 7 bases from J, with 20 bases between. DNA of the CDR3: TGTGCCAGCACCACAGGGACGGCGATGGCAAATTCACCCCTCCACTTT. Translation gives CASTTGTAMANSPLHF. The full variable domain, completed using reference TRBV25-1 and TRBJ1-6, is EADIYQTPRYLVIGTGKKITLECSQTMGHDKMYWYQQDPGMELHLIHYSYGVNSTEKGDLSSESTVSRIRTEHFPLTLESARPSHTSQYLCASTTGTAMANSPLHFGNGTRLTVT.

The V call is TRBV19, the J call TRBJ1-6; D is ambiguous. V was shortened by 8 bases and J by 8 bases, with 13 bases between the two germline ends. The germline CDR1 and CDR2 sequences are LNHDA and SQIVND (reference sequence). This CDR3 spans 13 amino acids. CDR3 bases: TGTGCCAGTTCCCTAACGTCCTATTCACCCCTCCACTTT. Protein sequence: CASSLTSYSPLHF. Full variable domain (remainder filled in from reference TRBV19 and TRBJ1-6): DGGITQSPKYLFRKEGQNVTLSCEQNLNHDAMYWYRQDPGQGLRLIYYSQIVNDFQKGDIAEGYSVSREKKESFPLTVTSAQKNPTAFYLCASSLTSYSPLHFGNGTRLTVT.